A selection of T cell receptor beta chains follows, all from one sample in a study of T cell changes during pregnancy in multiple sclerosis. Using immunoSEQ multiplex PCR, the repertoire was profiled, and TCRdb retains in-frame clones only, with some absent. Counted here are some 97,000 clones, roughly 92% occurring once; the ten biggest clones make up about 1.3%. The sample consisted of peripheral blood, taken in the second trimester of pregnancy. These receptors were collected from a female donor with multiple sclerosis, enrolled in a pregnancy study. Both conserved end residues are part of each CDR3. D genes are given only for firm matches. Size tells how often a clone was seen (once, few, many) or the class of an expanded clone, and some rows leave it out.

j_gene: TRBJ1-6
v_gene: TRBV27
abundance: few
d_gene: TRBD1
CDR3nt: TGTGCCAGCAGACCGGGACAGGGGTTGGGAAATTCACCCCTCCACTTT
CDR3aa: CASRPGQGLGNSPLHF

j_gene: TRBJ1-6
v_gene: TRBV4-1
abundance: once
d_gene: NA
CDR3nt: TGCGCCAGCAGCCAAGGTTTAGGGGTCTCATCCCCCCTTAATTCACCCCTCCACTTT
CDR3aa: CASSQGLGVSSPLNSPLHF

j_gene: TRBJ2-3
v_gene: TRBV19
abundance: NA
d_gene: NA
CDR3nt: TGTGCCAGTAGTATATCAGGCAGCACAGATACGCAGTATTTT
CDR3aa: CASSISGSTDTQYF

j_gene: TRBJ1-3
v_gene: TRBV9
abundance: NA
d_gene: TRBD1
CDR3nt: TGTGCCAGCAGCGTAGCACCTCGGACAGGGGGATCTGGAAACACCATATATTTT
CDR3aa: CASSVAPRTGGSGNTIYF

j_gene: TRBJ2-7
v_gene: TRBV18
abundance: NA
d_gene: NA
CDR3nt: TGTGCCAGCTCACCGGGAGTCCTAGAGCAGTACTTC
CDR3aa: CASSPGVLEQYF

j_gene: TRBJ2-7
v_gene: TRBV25-1
abundance: NA
d_gene: NA
CDR3nt: TGTGCCAGCAGTGGTCAGCCCGGGGAAGAGCAGTACTTC
CDR3aa: CASSGQPGEEQYF

j_gene: TRBJ1-1
v_gene: TRBV30
abundance: few
d_gene: NA
CDR3nt: TGTGCCTGGAATATAAGGCGACAGCTGATGAACACTGAAGCTTTCTTT
CDR3aa: CAWNIRRQLMNTEAFF

j_gene: TRBJ1-5
v_gene: TRBV16
abundance: NA
d_gene: NA
CDR3nt: TGTGCCAGCAGCCAAAGTCAGGGGATCGGGCAGCCCCAGCATTTT
CDR3aa: CASSQSQGIGQPQHF

j_gene: TRBJ2-1
v_gene: TRBV27
abundance: NA
d_gene: TRBD2
CDR3nt: TGTGCCAGCAGAAAGCGGGACTCCTACAATGAGCAGTTCTTC
CDR3aa: CASRKRDSYNEQFF

j_gene: TRBJ2-7
v_gene: TRBV7-2
abundance: NA
d_gene: NA
CDR3nt: TGTGCCAGCAGCTTAGCACACAGGGCCTACGAGCAGTACTTC
CDR3aa: CASSLAHRAYEQYF

j_gene: TRBJ1-2
v_gene: TRBV9
abundance: NA
d_gene: NA
CDR3nt: TGTGCCAGCAGCGCCTCGGGTTGGAAAGTGGAACGGAACTATGGCTACACCTTC
CDR3aa: CASSASGWKVERNYGYTF

j_gene: TRBJ2-7
v_gene: TRBV13
abundance: NA
d_gene: NA
CDR3nt: TGTGCCAGCAGCCCCACCGACAACTACGAGCAGTACTTC
CDR3aa: CASSPTDNYEQYF

j_gene: TRBJ2-7
v_gene: TRBV11-3
abundance: NA
d_gene: TRBD1
CDR3nt: TGTGCCAGCAGCTCGGACAGACAGGGGGGATCCTACGAGCAGTACTTC
CDR3aa: CASSSDRQGGSYEQYF

j_gene: TRBJ1-2
v_gene: TRBV28
abundance: once
d_gene: NA
CDR3nt: TGTGCCAGCAGTTTAACCCTCCAGGGTTCCCTTTATGGCTACACCTTC
CDR3aa: CASSLTLQGSLYGYTF

j_gene: TRBJ2-1
v_gene: TRBV7-3
abundance: NA
d_gene: NA
CDR3nt: TGTGCCAGCAGCTTTCAGGGGGGCTACAATGAGCAGTTCTTC
CDR3aa: CASSFQGGYNEQFF

j_gene: TRBJ2-7
v_gene: TRBV6-1
abundance: once
d_gene: TRBD2
CDR3nt: TGTGCCAGCAGGCTCCGACTAGCGGGAGAGTCCGAGCAGTACTTC
CDR3aa: CASRLRLAGESEQYF

j_gene: TRBJ2-3
v_gene: TRBV7-2
abundance: NA
d_gene: TRBD2
CDR3nt: TGTGCCAGCAGCGGGATCCTAGCGGGGACAGATACGCAGTATTTT
CDR3aa: CASSGILAGTDTQYF

j_gene: TRBJ2-3
v_gene: TRBV7-6
abundance: NA
d_gene: NA
CDR3nt: TGTGCCACCCGGGGGAGCACAGATACGCAGTATTTT
CDR3aa: CATRGSTDTQYF

j_gene: TRBJ1-5
v_gene: TRBV9
abundance: NA
d_gene: TRBD1
CDR3nt: TGTGCCAGCAGCGTAGGGGACAGAGGGTTCCCCCAGCATTTT
CDR3aa: CASSVGDRGFPQHF

j_gene: TRBJ1-5
v_gene: TRBV5-1
abundance: NA
d_gene: TRBD1
CDR3nt: TGCGCCAGCAGCTCGACACCGGGACAGGGACAGCCCCAGCATTTT
CDR3aa: CASSSTPGQGQPQHF

j_gene: TRBJ1-4
v_gene: TRBV19
abundance: NA
d_gene: NA
CDR3nt: TGTGCCAGTAGGGGCAGGGAAAAACTGTTTTTT
CDR3aa: CASRGREKLFF

j_gene: TRBJ1-1
v_gene: TRBV19
abundance: NA
d_gene: NA
CDR3nt: TGTGCCAGTAGTAACATCGGGGGTCAGCCGATTAAAGCTTTCTTT
CDR3aa: CASSNIGGQPIKAFF

j_gene: TRBJ2-1
v_gene: TRBV29-1
abundance: NA
d_gene: NA
CDR3nt: TGCAGCGTTGAGTTATTTGATAGCTCCTACAATGAGCAGTTCTTC
CDR3aa: CSVELFDSSYNEQFF